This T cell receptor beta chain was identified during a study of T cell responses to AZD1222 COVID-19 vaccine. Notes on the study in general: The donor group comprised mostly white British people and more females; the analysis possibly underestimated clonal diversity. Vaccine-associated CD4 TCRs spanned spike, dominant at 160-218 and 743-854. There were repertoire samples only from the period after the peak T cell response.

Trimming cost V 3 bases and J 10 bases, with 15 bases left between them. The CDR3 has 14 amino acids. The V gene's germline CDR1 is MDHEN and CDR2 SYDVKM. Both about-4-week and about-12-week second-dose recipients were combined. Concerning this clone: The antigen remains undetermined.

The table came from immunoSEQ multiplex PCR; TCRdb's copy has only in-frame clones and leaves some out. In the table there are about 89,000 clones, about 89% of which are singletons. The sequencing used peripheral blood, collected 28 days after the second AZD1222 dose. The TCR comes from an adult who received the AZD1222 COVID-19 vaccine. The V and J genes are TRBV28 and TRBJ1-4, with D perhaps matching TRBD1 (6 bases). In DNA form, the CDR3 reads TGTGCCAGCAGTTTCCCGGGGGAGGGGGGAAAACTGTTTTTT. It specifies CASSFPGEGGKLFF.